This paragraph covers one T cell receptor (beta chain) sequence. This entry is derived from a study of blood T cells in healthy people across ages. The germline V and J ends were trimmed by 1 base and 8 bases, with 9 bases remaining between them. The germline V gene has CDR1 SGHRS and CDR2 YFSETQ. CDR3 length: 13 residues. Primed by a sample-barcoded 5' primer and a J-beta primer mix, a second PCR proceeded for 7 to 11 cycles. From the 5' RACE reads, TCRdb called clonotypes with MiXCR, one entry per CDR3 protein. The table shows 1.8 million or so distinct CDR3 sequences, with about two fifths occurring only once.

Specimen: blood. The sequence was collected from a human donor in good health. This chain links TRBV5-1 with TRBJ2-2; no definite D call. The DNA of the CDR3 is TGCGCCAGCAGCTTGACGGACGTAGGGGAGCTGTTTTTT. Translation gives CASSLTDVGELFF.